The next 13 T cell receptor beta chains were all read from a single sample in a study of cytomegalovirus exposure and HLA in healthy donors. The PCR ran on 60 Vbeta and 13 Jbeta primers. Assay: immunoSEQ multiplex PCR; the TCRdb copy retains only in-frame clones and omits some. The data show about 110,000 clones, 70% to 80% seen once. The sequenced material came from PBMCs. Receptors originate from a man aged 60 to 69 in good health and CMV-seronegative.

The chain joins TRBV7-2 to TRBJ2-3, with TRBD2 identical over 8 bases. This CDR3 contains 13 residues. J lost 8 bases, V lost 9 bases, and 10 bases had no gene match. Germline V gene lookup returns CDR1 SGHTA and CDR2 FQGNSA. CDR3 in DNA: TGTGCCAGTGGGCGGGGGGATTGGGGTACGCAGTATTTT. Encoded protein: CASGRGDWGTQYF.

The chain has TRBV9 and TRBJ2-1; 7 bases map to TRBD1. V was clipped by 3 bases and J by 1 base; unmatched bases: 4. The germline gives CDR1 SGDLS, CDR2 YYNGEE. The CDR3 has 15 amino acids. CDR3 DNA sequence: TGTGCCAGCAGCGGTGGGACAGTATCCTACAATGAGCAGTTCTTC. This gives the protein CASSGGTVSYNEQFF.

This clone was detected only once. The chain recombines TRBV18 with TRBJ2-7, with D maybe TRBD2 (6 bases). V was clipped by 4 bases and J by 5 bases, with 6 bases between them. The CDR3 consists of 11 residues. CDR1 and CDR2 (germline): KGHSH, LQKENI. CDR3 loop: CASSRGDEQYV. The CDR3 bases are TGTGCCAGCTCACGGGGGGACGAGCAGTACGTC.

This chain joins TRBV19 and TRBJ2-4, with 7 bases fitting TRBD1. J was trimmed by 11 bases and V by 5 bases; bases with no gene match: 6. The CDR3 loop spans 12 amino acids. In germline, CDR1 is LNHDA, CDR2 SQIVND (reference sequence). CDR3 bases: TGTGCCAGTAGTTCGCGACAGGGTGTTCAGTACTTC. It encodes CASSSRQGVQYF.

CDR3 sequence: CASSPTGTGVEKLFF. As DNA, the CDR3 is TGTGCCAGCAGCCCGACCGGGACAGGGGTTGAAAAACTGTTTTTT. The rearrangement uses TRBV7-3 and TRBJ1-4; 10 bases line up with TRBD1. With V trimmed by 5 bases and J by 7 bases, 7 bases remained unmatched. Germline assignment: CDR1 SGHTA and CDR2 FQGTGA. The CDR3 loop spans 15 amino acids.

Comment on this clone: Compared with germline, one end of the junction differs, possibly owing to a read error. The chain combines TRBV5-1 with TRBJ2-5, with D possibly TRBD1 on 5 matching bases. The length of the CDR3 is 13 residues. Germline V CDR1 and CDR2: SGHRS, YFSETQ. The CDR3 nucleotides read TGCACCAGCAGCCTAGGGCGACAGGAGACCCAGTACTTC. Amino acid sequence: CTSSLGRQETQYF.

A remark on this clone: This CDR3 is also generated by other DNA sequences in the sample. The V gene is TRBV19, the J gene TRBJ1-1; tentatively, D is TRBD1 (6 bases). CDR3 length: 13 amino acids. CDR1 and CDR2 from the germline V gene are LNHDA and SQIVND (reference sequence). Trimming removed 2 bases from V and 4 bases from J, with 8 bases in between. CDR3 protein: CASSIQGTTEAFF. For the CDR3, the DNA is TGTGCCAGTAGTATACAGGGGACCACTGAAGCTTTCTTT.

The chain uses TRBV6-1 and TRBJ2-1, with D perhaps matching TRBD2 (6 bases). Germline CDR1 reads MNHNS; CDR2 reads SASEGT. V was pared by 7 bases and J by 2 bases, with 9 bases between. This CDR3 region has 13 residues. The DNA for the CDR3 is TGTGCCAGCAACACTAGCCCCTACAATGAGCAGTTCTTC. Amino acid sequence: CASNTSPYNEQFF.

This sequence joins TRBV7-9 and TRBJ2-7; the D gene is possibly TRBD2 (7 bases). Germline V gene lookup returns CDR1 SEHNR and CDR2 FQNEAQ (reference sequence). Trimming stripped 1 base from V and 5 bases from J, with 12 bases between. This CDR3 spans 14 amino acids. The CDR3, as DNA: TGTGCCAGCAGCTTAGGGGGCGGGGGCGACGAGCAGTACTTC. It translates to CASSLGGGGDEQYF.

CDR3 amino acids: CASSRTSGADTQYF. The CDR3 DNA sequence: TGTGCCAGCAGCCGGACTAGCGGGGCAGATACGCAGTATTTT. The chain couples TRBV7-2 to TRBJ2-3; 12 bases map to TRBD2. CDR3 length: 14 amino acids. In germline, CDR1 is SGHTA, CDR2 FQGNSA. J gave up 4 bases and V 5 bases, and 1 base lay outside the gene matches.

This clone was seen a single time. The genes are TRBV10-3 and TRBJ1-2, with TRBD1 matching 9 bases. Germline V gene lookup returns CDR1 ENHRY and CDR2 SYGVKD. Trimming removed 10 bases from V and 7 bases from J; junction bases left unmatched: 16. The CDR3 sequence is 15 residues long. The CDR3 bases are TGTGCCAGCGAAGGCGGACAGGGGCTTCCTCTTGGCTACACCTTC. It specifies CASEGGQGLPLGYTF.

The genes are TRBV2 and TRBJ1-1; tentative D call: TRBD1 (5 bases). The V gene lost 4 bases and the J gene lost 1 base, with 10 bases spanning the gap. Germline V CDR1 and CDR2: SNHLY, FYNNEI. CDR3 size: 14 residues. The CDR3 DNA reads TGTGCCAGCAGTGGGCTCAGGGAGAACACTGAAGCTTTCTTT. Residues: CASSGLRENTEAFF.

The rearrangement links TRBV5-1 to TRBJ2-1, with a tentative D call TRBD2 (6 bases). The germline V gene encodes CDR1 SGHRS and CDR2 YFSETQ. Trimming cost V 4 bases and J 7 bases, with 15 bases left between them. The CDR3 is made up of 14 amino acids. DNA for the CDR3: TGCGCCAGCAGCCCACTTGTCGGGACTAATGAGCAGTTCTTC. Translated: CASSPLVGTNEQFF.